These 4 T cell receptor beta chains originate from one sample sequenced in a study of CD8 T cells in ankylosing spondylitis. In TCRdb, the 5' RACE reads were re-called with MiXCR into one record per CDR3 protein. This sample has approximately 220,000 distinct CDR3 sequences, with roughly 25% found just once. Sequenced sample: blood, either unsorted or a sorted T cell fraction (not recorded which). All receptors derive from a male donor with ankylosing spondylitis or in good health (not recorded which).

This clonotype was seen at least ten times. The chain uses TRBV6-2 or TRBV6-3 and TRBJ2-1, with TRBD1 as a possible D gene (6 bases). The V gene's germline CDR1 is MNHEY and CDR2 SVGEGT. The CDR3 runs 15 residues. V gave up 2 bases and J gave up 0 bases, with 8 bases separating them. The CDR3 reads CASSYEQGSYNEQFF. The CDR3 coding sequence is TGTGCCAGCAGTTACGAACAGGGCTCCTACAATGAGCAGTTCTTC.

This clonotype has at least ten counts. The genes are TRBV20-1 and TRBJ2-1; tentatively, D is TRBD2 (5 bases). The V and J ends lost 0 bases and 2 bases respectively, with 23 bases between them. The CDR3 totals 19 residues. Per germline, CDR1 DFQATT and CDR2 SNEGSKA (reference sequence). The CDR3 bases are TGCAGTGCTAGAGATCTGGCTAGCACGGCCCGAGGCGCCTACAATGAGCAGTTCTTC. The encoded protein is CSARDLASTARGAYNEQFF.

The chain employs TRBV5-1 and TRBJ2-5; TRBD2 aligns across 14 bases. Germline CDR1 and CDR2: SGHRS and YFSETQ. J gave up 4 bases and V 0 bases, and 2 bases lay outside the gene matches. This CDR3 is 16 amino acids long. The DNA of the CDR3 is TGCGCCAGCAGCTTGGGAGGACTAGCGGGAGGAGAGACCCAGTACTTC. Translated, it gives CASSLGGLAGGETQYF.

The rearrangement links TRBV12-3 or TRBV12-4 to TRBJ2-2; 8 positions match TRBD1. The CDR3 is 16 amino acids. V trimming: 1 base; J trimming: 0 bases; junction bases outside the gene matches: 1. CDR3 loop: CASSLGDRTNTGELFF. In nucleotides, the CDR3 is TGTGCCAGCAGTTTAGGGGACAGGACGAACACCGGGGAGCTGTTTTTT.